What follows describes a single TCR beta chain. These data come from a study of blood T cell repertoires in COVID-19. Study summary: COVID-19 samples collected from the United States, Italy and Spain covered acute and convalescent phases. Nucleic acid was either cDNA or gDNA, and it came from T cells, B-cell-depleted T cells, or PBMCs.

As originally analysed: Estimation of nucleated cell counts relied on the amplification of reference gene primers. The repertoire was sequenced with immunoSEQ multiplex PCR; TCRdb's copy has only in-frame clones and lacks some. V, J and clone size are taken as reported in that table, and D and trimming were inferred from the DNA itself. In the table there are roughly 160,000 clones, 70% to 90% of which are singletons. CDR1 LNHDA and CDR2 SQIVND come from the germline V gene (reference sequence). Trimming cost V 10 bases and J 4 bases, with 13 bases left between them. The CDR3 contains 12 residues. This TCR derives from a man in his fifties who had recovered from COVID-19. The gene calls are TRBV19 and TRBJ1-2; D gene ambiguous. Sequencing was carried out using peripheral blood. CDR3 sequence (DNA): TGTGCCACCGGAGCTGAGGGCTATGGCTACACCTTC. This translates into CATGAEGYGYTF.